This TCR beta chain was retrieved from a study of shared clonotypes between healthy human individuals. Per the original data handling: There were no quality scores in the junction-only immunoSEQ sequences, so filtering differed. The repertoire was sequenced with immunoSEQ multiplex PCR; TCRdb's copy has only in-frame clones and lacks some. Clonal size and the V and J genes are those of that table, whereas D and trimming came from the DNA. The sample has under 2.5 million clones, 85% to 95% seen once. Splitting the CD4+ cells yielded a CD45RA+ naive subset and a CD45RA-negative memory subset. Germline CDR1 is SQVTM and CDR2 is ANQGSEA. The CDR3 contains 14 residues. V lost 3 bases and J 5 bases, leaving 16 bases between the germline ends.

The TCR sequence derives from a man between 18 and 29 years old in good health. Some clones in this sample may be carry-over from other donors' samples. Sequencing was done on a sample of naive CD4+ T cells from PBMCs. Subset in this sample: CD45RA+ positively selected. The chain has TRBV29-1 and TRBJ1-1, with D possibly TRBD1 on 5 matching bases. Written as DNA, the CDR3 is TGCAGCGTTGACTGGGGGAGGAGTGAGACTGAAGCTTTCTTT. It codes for CSVDWGRSETEAFF.